The 30 T cell receptor beta chains below come from one sample, sequenced in a study of blood T cell repertoires in COVID-19. Assay used: immunoSEQ multiplex PCR; TCRdb lists only in-frame clones, some missing. The sample includes a few hundred thousand clones, around 87% of them seen just once. Sequenced: peripheral blood. These receptors originate from a woman in her fifties or sixties who had recovered from COVID-19.

V gene TRBV7-9 combines with J gene TRBJ1-1, with 9 positions matching TRBD1. V lost 1 base to trimming and J lost 4 bases; unmatched junction nucleotides: 4. The CDR3 is made up of 15 amino acids. Germline lookup yields CDR1 SEHNR and CDR2 FQNEAQ (reference sequence). The CDR3 reads CASSLGGQGITEAFF. CDR3 DNA: TGTGCCAGCAGCTTAGGTGGACAGGGGATCACTGAAGCTTTCTTT.

The CDR3 nucleotides read TGTGCCAGCAGTTTGCACCGGGACCAGGGGACCTATGGCTACACCTTC. Residues: CASSLHRDQGTYGYTF. This chain uses TRBV27 with TRBJ1-2; D is possibly TRBD1 (6 bases). V dropped 3 bases and J dropped 4 bases, with 18 bases sitting between them. The CDR3 is 16 amino acids. Germline V lookup: CDR1 MNHEY, CDR2 SMNVEV (reference sequence).

This clone was seen a few times. The chain uses TRBV7-2 and TRBJ2-3; D is perhaps TRBD2 (7 bases). This CDR3 comprises 16 residues. The ends were cut back, 5 bases at V and 1 base at J, with 16 bases in the middle. CDR1 is SGHTA, CDR2 FQGNSA, per germline. CDR3 sequence reads: CASSRIPGGGTDTQYF. CDR3 nucleotide sequence: TGTGCCAGCAGCCGGATACCGGGGGGCGGCACAGATACGCAGTATTTT.

The gene calls are TRBV7-9 and TRBJ1-3; possibly TRBD1 for D (5 bases). Trimming removed 3 bases from V and 4 bases from J, with 10 bases in between. Germline V gene data show CDR1 as SEHNR and CDR2 as FQNEAQ (reference sequence). The CDR3 has 14 residues. CDR3 region: CASSFWTIGNTIYF. CDR3 in DNA: TGTGCCAGCAGCTTCTGGACAATCGGAAACACCATATATTTT.

This clone was observed a single time. The rearrangement links TRBV6-5 to TRBJ1-2; weak D call: TRBD1 (6 bases). CDR3 length: 15 amino acids. Trimming cost V 2 bases and J 1 base, with 11 bases left between them. Germline CDR1 reads MNHEY; CDR2 reads SVGAGI. CDR3 nucleotide sequence: TGTGCCAGCAGTTACACAGGGACGGTTAACTATGGCTACACCTTC. Amino acid sequence: CASSYTGTVNYGYTF.

This chain uses TRBV7-9 with TRBJ2-2; weak D call: TRBD2 (6 bases). Trimming left V 5 bases short and J 7 bases short, with 11 bases between. The V gene's germline CDR1 is SEHNR and CDR2 FQNEAQ (reference sequence). The CDR3 consists of 13 residues. CDR3 in amino acids: CASSPEGYGELFF. In DNA form, the CDR3 reads TGTGCCAGCAGCCCGGAGGGATACGGGGAGCTGTTTTTT.

The genes are TRBV5-1 and TRBJ2-3, with 7 nucleotides matching TRBD1. Germline V lookup: CDR1 SGHRS, CDR2 YFSETQ. After removal of 0 bases from V and 4 bases from J, the junction contained 5 bases not matched to a gene. This CDR3 is 15 amino acids long. Here the CDR3 DNA reads TGCGCCAGCAGCTTGGAGGGACAGCACGCAGATACGCAGTATTTT. Amino acid sequence: CASSLEGQHADTQYF.

The rearrangement links TRBV2 to TRBJ2-4, with a weak D call TRBD1 (7 bases). This CDR3 is 12 amino acids long. CDR1 is SNHLY and CDR2 is FYNNEI in the germline V gene. Trimming left V 6 bases short and J 6 bases short, with 9 bases between. The CDR3 region has the DNA TGTGCCAGCAGCAGGGGGGCAAACATTCAGTACTTC. It yields the protein CASSRGANIQYF.

The chain joins TRBV7-2 to TRBJ2-1; TRBD2 matches 10 bases. The CDR3 sequence is 15 residues long. Germline CDR1 SGHTA, CDR2 FQGNSA. V trimming: 3 bases; J trimming: 5 bases; junction bases outside the gene matches: 4. The CDR3: CASSLLLAGNNEQFF. In DNA, the CDR3 is TGTGCCAGCAGCTTGTTACTAGCGGGGAACAATGAGCAGTTCTTC.

This chain's CDR3 is CASSLAESFEAFF. The CDR3 DNA reads as TGTGCCAGCAGCTTAGCTGAGTCGTTTGAAGCTTTCTTT. The chain is built from TRBV7-2 and TRBJ1-1; unclear D gene. V was pared by 0 bases and J by 7 bases, with 9 bases between. The length of the CDR3 is 13 residues. Germline-derived CDR1 and CDR2 are SGHTA and FQGNSA.

The rearrangement links TRBV7-8 to TRBJ2-2; 8 positions agree with TRBD2. Unmatched junction bases numbered 6, after V lost 0 bases and J lost 0 bases. Germline V gives CDR1 SGHVS, CDR2 FQNEAQ. There are 18 residues in the CDR3. CDR3: CASSLALTSAPNTGELFF. As DNA, the CDR3 is TGTGCCAGCAGCTTAGCCTTGACTAGCGCGCCGAACACCGGGGAGCTGTTTTTT.

This chain links TRBV30 with TRBJ2-1, with 9 bases lining up with TRBD2. Trimming took 5 bases from V and 6 from J; bases not matched to a gene: 8. CDR3 length: 14 amino acids. The germline gives CDR1 GTSNPN, CDR2 SVGIG (reference sequence). The CDR3 DNA sequence: TGTGCCTGGTCGAACAGCGGGGGGCTCAATGAGCAGTTCTTC. This encodes CAWSNSGGLNEQFF.

For this clone: Other DNA sequences in the same sample also yield this CDR3. The rearrangement uses TRBV5-1 and TRBJ2-5; 9 nucleotides agree with TRBD1. CDR1 is SGHRS, CDR2 YFSETQ, per germline. The CDR3 has 13 residues. V lost 4 bases, J lost 5 bases, and 3 bases stayed unmatched. The CDR3 reads CASSLGQGETQYF. The CDR3 DNA reads as TGCGCCAGCAGCCTAGGACAGGGGGAGACCCAGTACTTC.

This rearrangement joins TRBV19 to TRBJ2-1; 14 bases fit TRBD2. The CDR3 is made up of 16 amino acids. Germline V gene data show CDR1 as LNHDA and CDR2 as SQIVND (reference sequence). With 6 bases clipped from V and 9 bases from J, the junction kept 10 bases outside the gene matches. The CDR3 reads CASRTPGLAGVSEQFF. CDR3 coding DNA: TGTGCCAGTAGAACCCCGGGACTAGCGGGAGTGAGTGAGCAGTTCTTC.

The rearrangement links TRBV11-3 to TRBJ2-5; TRBD2 aligns across 9 bases. The V and J ends lost 6 bases and 1 base, in that order; junction bases with no gene match: 15. The CDR3 contains 18 residues. Germline V gene lookup returns CDR1 SGHNT and CDR2 YENEEA. CDR3 residues: CASRLLSLLAGTQETQYF. The CDR3 region has the DNA TGTGCCAGCAGACTACTATCACTCCTAGCGGGGACCCAAGAGACCCAGTACTTC.

This clone was detected only once. This chain links TRBV5-4 with TRBJ2-3, with 8 positions matching TRBD2. The V segment lost 4 bases and the J segment 6 bases; nucleotides outside the gene matches: 13. From germline, CDR1 is SGHNT and CDR2 YYREEE (reference sequence). The CDR3 consists of 16 residues. As DNA, the CDR3 is TGTGCCAGCAGCCGCCGGGGGAGCGGGGGCTGGGATACGCAGTATTTT. Translating it yields CASSRRGSGGWDTQYF.

The chain couples TRBV28 to TRBJ2-1; 13 positions agree with TRBD2. The CDR3 is made up of 16 amino acids. V shed 6 bases, J shed 10 bases, and the junction held 12 bases outside the gene matches. CDR1 is MDHEN, CDR2 SYDVKM, per germline. The CDR3 region has the DNA TGTGCCAGCAGAAGAGGACTAGCGGGAGTCTCGGGGGAGCAGTTCTTC. Its translation: CASRRGLAGVSGEQFF.

On this clone: This same CDR3 is encoded by further DNA sequences in the sample. This chain uses TRBV11-2 with TRBJ2-7, with D possibly matching TRBD2 (5 bases). This CDR3 is 13 amino acids long. Germline V gene lookup returns CDR1 SGHAT and CDR2 FQNNGV. V shed 6 bases and J shed 0 bases, with 9 bases lying between them. CDR3 sequence: CASRSGSSYEQYF. For the CDR3, the DNA is TGTGCCAGCAGGTCGGGGAGCTCCTACGAGCAGTACTTC.

This clone has a handful of counts. Additional DNA sequences in this sample encode the identical CDR3. For the CDR3, the DNA is TGCGCCAGCAGCAGATCGTCGGGTGACCAAGAGACCCAGTACTTC. Amino acids: CASSRSSGDQETQYF. The J gene is TRBJ2-5, the V gene TRBV5-1; D call uncertain. The CDR3 is made up of 15 amino acids. Trimming left V 4 bases short and J 0 bases short, with 13 bases between. The germline V gene has CDR1 SGHRS and CDR2 YFSETQ.

This chain uses TRBV27 with TRBJ1-2; D uncertain. V shed 5 bases and J shed 0 bases, with 13 bases lying between them. The germline gives CDR1 MNHEY, CDR2 SMNVEV (reference sequence). This CDR3 is built from 15 residues. DNA for the CDR3: TGTGCCAGCAGTCTGGAGTTAGAGACTAACTATGGCTACACCTTC. It encodes CASSLELETNYGYTF.

This rearrangement joins TRBV7-2 to TRBJ1-5; D is uncertain. V lost 1 base and J lost 2, with 9 bases in between. The CDR3 is made up of 15 amino acids. The germline V gene encodes CDR1 SGHTA and CDR2 FQGNSA. In nucleotides, the CDR3 is TGTGCCAGCAGCTTAGGCCTAACAGGCAATCAGCCCCAGCATTTT. It yields the protein CASSLGLTGNQPQHF. The complete variable domain, with remaining parts taken from reference TRBV7-2 and TRBJ1-5, reads GAGVSQSPSNKVTEKGKDVELRCDPISGHTALYWYRQSLGQGLEFLIYFQGNSAPDKSGLPSDRFSAERTGGSVSTLTIQRTQQEDSAVYLCASSLGLTGNQPQHFGDGTRLSIL.

The chain uses TRBV7-9 and TRBJ2-7; 8 nucleotides agree with TRBD1. The CDR3 has 14 residues. With 5 bases clipped from V and 9 bases from J, the junction kept 12 bases outside the gene matches. Germline V gene sequence: CDR1 SEHNR, CDR2 FQNEAQ (reference sequence). CDR3 nucleotides: TGTGCCAGCAGCCCTCCCGGGACAGGCGAGAGGCAGTACTTC. Translating it yields CASSPPGTGERQYF.

The V and J genes are TRBV9 and TRBJ2-1; possibly TRBD2 for D (6 bases). V lost 4 bases and J lost 9, with 20 bases in between. There are 15 residues in the CDR3. The V gene's germline CDR1 is SGDLS and CDR2 YYNGEE. CDR3 region: CASSNRDSLRGEQFF. The CDR3 nucleotides are TGTGCCAGCAGCAACCGGGACTCCCTCCGGGGTGAGCAGTTCTTC.

The gene calls are TRBV2 and TRBJ2-3; the match to TRBD2 covers 9 bases. This CDR3 contains 15 residues. Germline V gene lookup returns CDR1 SNHLY and CDR2 FYNNEI. The J segment lost 7 bases and the V segment lost 6 bases, leaving 11 bases of the junction unmatched. CDR3 region: CASSRSGTSRNTQYF. CDR3 nucleotide sequence: TGTGCCAGCAGCAGGTCCGGGACTAGCAGAAATACGCAGTATTTT.

This CDR3 reads CASTIGILGGTNTGELFF. The CDR3 region has the DNA TGTGCCAGTACCATAGGCATTCTGGGGGGGACGAACACCGGGGAGCTGTTTTTT. This sequence joins TRBV19 and TRBJ2-2; TRBD2 agrees at 7 bases. Germline V gene lookup returns CDR1 LNHDA and CDR2 SQIVND (reference sequence). The CDR3 totals 18 residues. V was clipped by 7 bases and J by 0 bases; unmatched bases: 14.

The chain carries TRBV6-4 and TRBJ2-7; D is possibly TRBD2 (6 bases). Germline values: CDR1 MRHNA, CDR2 SNTAGT. Trimming took off 8 bases at V and 5 bases at J, with 16 bases between the two ends. The CDR3 consists of 13 residues. CDR3 region: CASWTWRGDEQYF. The CDR3 nucleotides are TGTGCCAGCTGGACTTGGCGGGGTGACGAGCAGTACTTC.

The rearrangement uses TRBV21-1 and TRBJ2-3; TRBD1 is taken as the D call from the table, unchecked against the DNA. TRBV21-1 is marked as a pseudogene. The CDR3 spans 15 residues. For the CDR3, the DNA is TGTGCCGGATCCTTGGACAGGGTGGCCACAGATACGCAGTATTTT. Translation gives CAGSLDRVATDTQYF.

The CDR3 protein is CASSWGVDNQPQHF. The CDR3 bases are TGTGCCAGCAGTTGGGGGGTTGACAATCAGCCCCAGCATTTT. This sequence joins TRBV6-2 or TRBV6-3 and TRBJ1-5, with D possibly being TRBD1 (5 bases). This CDR3 is 14 amino acids long. Looked up from germline, CDR1 is MNHEY and CDR2 is SVGEGT. Trimming stripped 4 bases from V and 3 bases from J, with 10 bases between.

The rearrangement links TRBV28 to TRBJ2-7, with 9 positions matching TRBD1. The CDR3 covers 15 residues. Per the germline V gene, CDR1 is MDHEN and CDR2 is SYDVKM. The trim removed 7 bases at V and 7 bases at J, leaving 14 bases unmatched. CDR3 sequence: CASKTAGTGIREQYF. Written as DNA, the CDR3 is TGTGCCAGCAAAACCGCCGGGACAGGGATTCGAGAGCAGTACTTC.

CDR3 residues: CASSVYASGRPQETQYF. CDR3 coding DNA: TGCGCCAGCAGTGTTTACGCTAGCGGGAGGCCGCAAGAGACCCAGTACTTC. V is TRBV10-2 and J is TRBJ2-5; 11 bases line up with TRBD2. Trimming cost V 4 bases and J 2 bases; bases outside gene matches: 9. Germline assignment: CDR1 WSHSY and CDR2 SAAADI. The CDR3 consists of 17 residues.